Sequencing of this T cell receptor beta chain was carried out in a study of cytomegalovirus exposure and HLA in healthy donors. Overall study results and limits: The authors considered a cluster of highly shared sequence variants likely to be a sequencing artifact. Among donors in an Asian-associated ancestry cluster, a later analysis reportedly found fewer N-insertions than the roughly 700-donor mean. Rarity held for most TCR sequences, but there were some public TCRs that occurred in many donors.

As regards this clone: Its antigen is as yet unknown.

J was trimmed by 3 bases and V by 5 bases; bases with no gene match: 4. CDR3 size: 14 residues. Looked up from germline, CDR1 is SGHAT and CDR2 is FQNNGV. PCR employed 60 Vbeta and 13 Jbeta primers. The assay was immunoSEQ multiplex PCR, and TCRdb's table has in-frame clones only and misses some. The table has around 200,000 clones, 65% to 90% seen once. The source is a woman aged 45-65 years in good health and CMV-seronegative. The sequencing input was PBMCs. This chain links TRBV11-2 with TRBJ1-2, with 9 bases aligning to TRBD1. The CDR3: CASSPRTGDYGYTF. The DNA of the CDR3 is TGTGCCAGCAGCCCTCGGACAGGGGACTATGGCTACACCTTC.